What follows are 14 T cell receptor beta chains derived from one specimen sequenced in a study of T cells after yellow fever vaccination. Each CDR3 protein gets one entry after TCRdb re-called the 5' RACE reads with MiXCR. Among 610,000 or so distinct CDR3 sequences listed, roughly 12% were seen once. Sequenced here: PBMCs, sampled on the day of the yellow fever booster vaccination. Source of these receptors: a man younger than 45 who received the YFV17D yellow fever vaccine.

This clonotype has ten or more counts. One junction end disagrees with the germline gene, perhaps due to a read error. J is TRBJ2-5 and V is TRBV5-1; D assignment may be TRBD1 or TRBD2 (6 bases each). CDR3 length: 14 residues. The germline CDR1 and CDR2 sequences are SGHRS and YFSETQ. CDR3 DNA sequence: TGTGCCAGCAGCTTAGATAGGGGGGAGGAGACCCAGTACTTC. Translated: CASSLDRGEETQYF.

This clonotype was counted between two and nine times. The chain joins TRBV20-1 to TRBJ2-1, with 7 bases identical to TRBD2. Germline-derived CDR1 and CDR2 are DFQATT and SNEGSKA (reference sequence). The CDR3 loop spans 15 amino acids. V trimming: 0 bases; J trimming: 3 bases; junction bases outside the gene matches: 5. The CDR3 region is CSARDLAGVYNEQFF. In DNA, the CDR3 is TGCAGTGCTAGAGATCTGGCGGGAGTCTACAATGAGCAGTTCTTC.

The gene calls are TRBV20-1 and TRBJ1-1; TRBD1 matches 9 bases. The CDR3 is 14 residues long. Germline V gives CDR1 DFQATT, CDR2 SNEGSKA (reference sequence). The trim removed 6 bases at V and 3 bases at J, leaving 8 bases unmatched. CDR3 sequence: CSAIQGAGDTEAFF. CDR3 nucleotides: TGCAGTGCCATACAGGGGGCAGGGGACACTGAAGCTTTCTTT.

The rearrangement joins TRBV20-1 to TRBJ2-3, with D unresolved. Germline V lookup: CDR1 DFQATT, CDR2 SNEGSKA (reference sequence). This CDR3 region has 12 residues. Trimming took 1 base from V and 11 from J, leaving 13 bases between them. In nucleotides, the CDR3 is TGCAGTGCTAGAGGTTCGGGTGAAGAGCAGTATTTT. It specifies CSARGSGEEQYF.

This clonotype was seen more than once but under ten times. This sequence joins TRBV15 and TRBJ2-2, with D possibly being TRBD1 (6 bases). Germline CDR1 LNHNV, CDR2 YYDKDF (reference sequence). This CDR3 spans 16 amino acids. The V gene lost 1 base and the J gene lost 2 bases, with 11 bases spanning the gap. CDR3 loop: CATSRVWDTNTGELFF. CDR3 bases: TGTGCCACCAGCAGAGTTTGGGACACCAACACCGGGGAGCTGTTTTTT.

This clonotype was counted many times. The CDR3 coding sequence is TGTGCCAGCAGTCCTGGGACTAACACAGATACGCAGTATTTT. Its translation is CASSPGTNTDTQYF. The V call is TRBV12-3 or TRBV12-4, the J call TRBJ2-3; 7 bases agree with TRBD2. The trim removed 5 bases at V and 2 bases at J, leaving 4 bases unmatched. This CDR3 region has 14 residues.

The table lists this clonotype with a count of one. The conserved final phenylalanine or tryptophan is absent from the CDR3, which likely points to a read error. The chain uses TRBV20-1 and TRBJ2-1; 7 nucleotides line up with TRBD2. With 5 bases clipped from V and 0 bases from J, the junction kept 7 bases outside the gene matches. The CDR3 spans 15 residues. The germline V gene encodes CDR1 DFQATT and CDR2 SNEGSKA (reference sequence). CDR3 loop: CSAPRAGYSYNEQFY. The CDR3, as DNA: TGCAGTGCTCCCCGAGCGGGATACTCCTACAATGAGCAGTTCTAC.

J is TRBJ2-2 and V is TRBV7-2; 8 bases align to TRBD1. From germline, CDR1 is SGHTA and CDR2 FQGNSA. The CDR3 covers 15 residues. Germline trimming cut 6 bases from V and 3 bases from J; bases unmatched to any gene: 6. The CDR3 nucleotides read TGTGCCAGCAGAGGACAGGGCGTCGACACCGGGGAGCTGTTTTTT. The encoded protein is CASRGQGVDTGELFF.

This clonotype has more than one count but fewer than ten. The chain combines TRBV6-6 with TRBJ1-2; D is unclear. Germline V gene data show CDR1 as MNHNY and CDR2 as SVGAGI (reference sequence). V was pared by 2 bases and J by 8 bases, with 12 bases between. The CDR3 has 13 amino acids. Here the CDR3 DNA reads TGTGCCAGCAGTTACACCCGGGAGGGAGGCTACACCTTC. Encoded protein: CASSYTREGGYTF.

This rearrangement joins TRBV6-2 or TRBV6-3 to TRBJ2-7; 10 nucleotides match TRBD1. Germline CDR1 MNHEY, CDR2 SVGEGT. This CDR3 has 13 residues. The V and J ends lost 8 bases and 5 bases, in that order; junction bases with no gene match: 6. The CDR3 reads CASGTGDVHEQYF. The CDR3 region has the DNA TGTGCCAGCGGGACAGGGGACGTCCACGAGCAGTACTTC.

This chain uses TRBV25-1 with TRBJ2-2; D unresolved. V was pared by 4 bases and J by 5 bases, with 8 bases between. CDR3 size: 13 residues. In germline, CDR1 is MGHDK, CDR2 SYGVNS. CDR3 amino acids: CASSVRTTGELFF. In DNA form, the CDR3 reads TGTGCCAGCAGTGTCCGAACAACCGGGGAGCTGTTTTTT.

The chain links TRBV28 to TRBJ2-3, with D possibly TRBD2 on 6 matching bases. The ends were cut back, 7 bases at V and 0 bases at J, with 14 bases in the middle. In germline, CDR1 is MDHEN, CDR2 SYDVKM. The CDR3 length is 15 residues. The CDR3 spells CASIGAGFSTDTQYF. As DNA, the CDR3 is TGTGCCAGCATTGGGGCGGGATTTAGCACAGATACGCAGTATTTT.

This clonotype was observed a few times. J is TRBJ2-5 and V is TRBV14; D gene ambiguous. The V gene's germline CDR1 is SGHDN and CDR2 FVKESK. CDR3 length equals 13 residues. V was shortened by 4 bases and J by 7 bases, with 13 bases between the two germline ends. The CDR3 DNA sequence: TGTGCCAGCAGCCTGGGTCTGGGTTTGACCCAGTACTTC. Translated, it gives CASSLGLGLTQYF.

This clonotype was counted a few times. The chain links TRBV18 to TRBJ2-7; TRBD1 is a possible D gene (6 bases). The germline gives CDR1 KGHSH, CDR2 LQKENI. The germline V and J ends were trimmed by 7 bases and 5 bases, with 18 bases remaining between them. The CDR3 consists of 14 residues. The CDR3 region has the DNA TGTGCCAGCTTGGGCACGGACAGTAACCACGAGCAGTACTTC. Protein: CASLGTDSNHEQYF.